Listed here are 27 T cell receptor beta chains from one sample, sequenced in a study of identical twins. TCRdb fed the 5' RACE reads into MiXCR, producing one record per CDR3 protein. The repertoire holds 250,000 to 300,000 distinct CDR3 sequences, about 9% seen once, with less than 4% in the top ten. These same records also appear under a second study, on yellow fever vaccine responses in identical twins.

The sequenced sample consisted of CD8+ T cells sorted from blood. These receptors originate from a woman aged 18-30 years in good health.

This chain joins TRBV4-2 and TRBJ2-2; D possibly corresponds to TRBD2 (5 bases). V lost 0 bases to trimming and J lost 8 bases, with 13 bases between them. Germline V lookup: CDR1 LGHNA, CDR2 YNFKEQ. This CDR3 is built from 15 residues. The CDR3 reads CASSQEHERGGELFF. The CDR3 nucleotides are TGTGCCAGCAGCCAAGAACACGAGAGAGGGGGGGAGCTGTTTTTT.

This clonotype appeared a few times. This chain connects TRBV7-2 to TRBJ1-1; D may be TRBD1 (5 bases). The length of the CDR3 is 14 residues. V shed 2 bases and J shed 3 bases, with 10 bases lying between them. The germline V gene has CDR1 SGHTA and CDR2 FQGNSA. The CDR3 DNA reads as TGTGCCAGCAGCTTATGGGGGGGGGACACTGAAGCTTTCTTT. It is translated as CASSLWGGDTEAFF.

Ten or more counts support this clonotype. As DNA, the CDR3 is TGTGCCATCCAACGGGAGGGCTTGGAGACCCAGTACTTC. The encoded protein is CAIQREGLETQYF. The chain recombines TRBV10-3 with TRBJ2-5; TRBD2 agrees at 8 bases. Germline lookup yields CDR1 ENHRY and CDR2 SYGVKD. Unmatched junction bases numbered 7, after V lost 8 bases and J lost 5 bases. The CDR3 extends over 13 amino acids.

This clonotype was recorded at least ten times. J is TRBJ2-7 and V is TRBV10-1; D ambiguous. CDR3 length: 13 amino acids. The germline V and J ends were trimmed by 0 bases and 4 bases, with 7 bases remaining between them. CDR1 WNHNN and CDR2 SYGVQD come from the germline V gene (reference sequence). The CDR3 DNA follows: TGCGCCAGCAGTGAGTCGTTCGATTACGAGCAGTACTTC. Translated: CASSESFDYEQYF.

A single count supports this clonotype. This chain joins TRBV20-1 and TRBJ2-3, with 8 bases matching TRBD2. The CDR3 has 16 residues. The germline V gene has CDR1 DFQATT and CDR2 SNEGSKA (reference sequence). Trimming removed 2 bases from V and 2 bases from J; junction bases left unmatched: 9. The CDR3, as DNA: TGCAGTGCTAGATACTATAGCGGGGAGACCACAGATACGCAGTATTTT. Translation gives CSARYYSGETTDTQYF.

The rearrangement joins TRBV12-5 to TRBJ2-5; D is possibly TRBD1 (5 bases). Trimming took 6 bases from V and 5 from J, leaving 10 bases between them. The V gene's germline CDR1 is LGHNT and CDR2 FRNRAP. The CDR3 has 12 amino acids. The CDR3 protein is CASGQGDETQYF. CDR3 DNA sequence: TGTGCTAGTGGGCAGGGCGATGAGACCCAGTACTTC.

J is TRBJ2-3 and V is TRBV12-3 or TRBV12-4, with D perhaps TRBD2 (5 bases). This CDR3 is built from 17 residues. Trimming left V 2 bases short and J 0 bases short, with 15 bases between. This CDR3 reads CASSLPSTETSTDTQYF. In DNA, the CDR3 is TGTGCCAGCAGTTTACCTAGCACCGAAACTAGCACAGATACGCAGTATTTT.

This clonotype has more than one count but fewer than ten. CDR3 coding DNA: TGTGCCAGCAGTTTGGACAGTTGGGACAGGGAAAACAATGAGCAGTTCTTC. This gives the protein CASSLDSWDRENNEQFF. The chain couples TRBV28 to TRBJ2-1; TRBD1 aligns across 9 bases. This CDR3 is built from 17 residues. CDR1 is MDHEN and CDR2 is SYDVKM in the germline V gene. V trimming: 3 bases; J trimming: 5 bases; junction bases outside the gene matches: 11.

The rearrangement links TRBV20-1 to TRBJ2-1; D ambiguous. The germline CDR1 and CDR2 sequences are DFQATT and SNEGSKA (reference sequence). This CDR3 spans 10 amino acids. V shed 4 bases and J shed 6 bases, with 4 bases lying between them. The CDR3 nucleotides read TGCAGTGCTACCCCCAATGAGCAGTTCTTC. It specifies CSATPNEQFF.

This clonotype came up many times. The rearrangement links TRBV3-1 to TRBJ2-1; TRBD2 matches at 7 bases. The ends lost 0 bases at V and 0 bases at J; junction bases unmatched: 8. The CDR3 contains 18 residues. The germline CDR1 and CDR2 sequences are LGHDT and YNNKEL (reference sequence). CDR3 loop: CASSQDGDYKSSYNEQFF. Written as DNA, the CDR3 is TGTGCCAGCAGCCAAGATGGGGACTATAAGAGCTCCTACAATGAGCAGTTCTTC.

This clonotype showed up many times. The chain recombines TRBV12-3 or TRBV12-4 with TRBJ1-2; maybe TRBD1 (6 bases). Trimming took 4 bases from V and 8 from J, leaving 14 bases between them. The CDR3 sequence is 13 residues long. CDR3 protein: CASSWTAVMGYTF. The CDR3 nucleotides are TGTGCCAGCAGTTGGACAGCTGTCATGGGCTACACCTTC.

In this sample, this clonotype turned up many times. The J gene is TRBJ2-1, the V gene TRBV7-9, with D possibly TRBD1 on 6 matching bases. CDR1 and CDR2 (germline): SEHNR, FQNEAQ (reference sequence). V lost 6 bases, J lost 8 bases, and 14 bases lay in between. The CDR3 extends over 13 amino acids. The CDR3 nucleotides are TGTGCCAGCAGACTTGACCAGGGGTATGAGCAGTTCTTC. This codes for CASRLDQGYEQFF.

In its sample, this clonotype was seen a few times. The CDR3 is CASSLLPSGEGFSYEQYF. In nucleotides, the CDR3 is TGTGCCAGCAGCTTACTGCCTAGCGGGGAGGGGTTCTCCTACGAGCAGTACTTC. The chain joins TRBV7-3 to TRBJ2-7, with 9 bases fitting TRBD2. Losses at the gene ends were 2 bases for V and 0 bases for J; bases not matched to a gene: 11. The CDR3 totals 18 residues. Germline V gene lookup returns CDR1 SGHTA and CDR2 FQGTGA.

The chain links TRBV7-2 to TRBJ2-1; 7 nucleotides align to TRBD1. The CDR3 runs 17 residues. The trim removed 4 bases at V and 4 bases at J, leaving 13 bases unmatched. From germline, CDR1 is SGHTA and CDR2 FQGNSA. The CDR3 DNA is TGTGCCAGCAGCTCCGAACCAGACAGGGTTGGTTACAATGAGCAGTTCTTC. The encoded protein is CASSSEPDRVGYNEQFF. Full variable domain (remainder filled in from reference TRBV7-2 and TRBJ2-1): GAGVSQSPSNKVTEKGKDVELRCDPISGHTALYWYRQSLGQGLEFLIYFQGNSAPDKSGLPSDRFSAERTGGSVSTLTIQRTQQEDSAVYLCASSSEPDRVGYNEQFFGPGTRLTVL.

The genes are TRBV4-1 and TRBJ2-1; 10 bases are a match to TRBD2. Germline assignment: CDR1 MGHRA and CDR2 YSYEKL. Trimming cost V 6 bases and J 4 bases; bases outside gene matches: 9. There are 16 residues in the CDR3. The chain's CDR3 is CASRETGTSVYNEQFF. DNA for the CDR3: TGCGCCAGCAGGGAGACCGGGACTAGCGTGTACAATGAGCAGTTCTTC.

The rearrangement uses TRBV5-4 and TRBJ1-2, with 7 bases identical to TRBD1. Germline V CDR1 and CDR2: SGHNT, YYREEE (reference sequence). This CDR3 spans 14 amino acids. V was clipped by 4 bases and J by 5 bases; unmatched bases: 8. The CDR3 region is CASSLEGAWYGYTF. The CDR3 nucleotides read TGTGCCAGCAGCCTGGAGGGGGCGTGGTATGGCTACACCTTC.

The chain employs TRBV13 and TRBJ2-7; 7 bases map to TRBD1. CDR3 length: 13 amino acids. J gave up 3 bases and V 5 bases, and 4 bases lay outside the gene matches. Germline V CDR1 and CDR2: PRHDT, FYEKMQ (reference sequence). As DNA, the CDR3 is TGTGCCAGCAGCGACAGGGTAAACTACGAGCAGTACTTC. This translates into CASSDRVNYEQYF.

This clonotype has only a few counts. This chain connects TRBV5-6 to TRBJ2-7; no clear D. V lost 4 bases to trimming and J lost 1 base, with 6 bases between them. The CDR3 loop spans 12 amino acids. CDR1 is SGHDT and CDR2 is YYEEEE in the germline V gene. CDR3 nucleotide sequence: TGTGCCAGCAGCGACGTATCCTACGAGCAGTACTTC. Its translation: CASSDVSYEQYF.

This chain uses TRBV29-1 with TRBJ2-7, with 10 bases aligning to TRBD1. With V trimmed by 4 bases and J by 4 bases, 10 bases remained unmatched. Germline assignment: CDR1 SQVTM and CDR2 ANQGSEA. The length of the CDR3 is 15 residues. CDR3 residues: CSVVTVWDRGYEQYF. CDR3 coding DNA: TGCAGCGTTGTTACGGTATGGGACAGGGGTTACGAGCAGTACTTC.

In this sample, this clonotype turned up many times. V and J are TRBV6-2 or TRBV6-3 and TRBJ2-1, with D perhaps TRBD1 (7 bases). Germline V gene data show CDR1 as MNHEY and CDR2 as SVGEGT. V dropped 7 bases and J dropped 10 bases, with 17 bases sitting between them. This CDR3 has 13 residues. CDR3 sequence (DNA): TGTGCCAGCACGCGGGGTCCGACAGGGGAGCAGTTCTTC. Amino acid sequence: CASTRGPTGEQFF.

Only a few counts were recorded for this clonotype. V usage is TRBV7-8 and J usage is TRBJ2-1, with 8 bases aligning to TRBD1. V trimming: 5 bases; J trimming: 0 bases; junction bases outside the gene matches: 12. CDR1 SGHVS and CDR2 FQNEAQ come from the germline V gene. CDR3 length equals 18 residues. Here the CDR3 reads CASSDHFRGPSSYNEQFF. The DNA of the CDR3 is TGTGCCAGCAGCGACCATTTCAGGGGGCCTAGCTCCTACAATGAGCAGTTCTTC.

J is TRBJ1-2 and V is TRBV29-1; a possible D gene is TRBD1 (5 bases). Germline assignment: CDR1 SQVTM and CDR2 ANQGSEA. CDR3 length: 17 amino acids. V was trimmed by 3 bases and J by 0 bases, leaving 20 bases between them. CDR3 bases: TGCAGCGTTGATGCGGGACCTCCTATGACCCCTAACTATGGCTACACCTTC. Translated, it gives CSVDAGPPMTPNYGYTF. The full variable domain, completed using reference TRBV29-1 and TRBJ1-2, is SAVISQKPSRDICQRGTSLTIQCQVDSQVTMMFWYRQQPGQSLTLIATANQGSEATYESGFVIDKFPISRPNLTFSTLTVSNMSPEDSSIYLCSVDAGPPMTPNYGYTFGSGTRLTVV.

The chain couples TRBV24-1 to TRBJ2-1; TRBD2 agrees at 8 bases. The germline V gene has CDR1 KGHDR and CDR2 SFDVKD. V gave up 9 bases and J gave up 9 bases; unmatched junction bases: 15. CDR3 size: 15 residues. CDR3 nucleotides: TGTGCCACCCGCCGAGCTAGCGGGCGCCGCGGTGAGCAGTTCTTC. As protein: CATRRASGRRGEQFF.

This chain uses TRBV20-1 with TRBJ2-1; 7 nucleotides match TRBD1. Germline trimming cut 2 bases from V and 7 bases from J; bases unmatched to any gene: 14. Looked up from germline, CDR1 is DFQATT and CDR2 is SNEGSKA (reference sequence). This CDR3 spans 16 amino acids. The DNA for the CDR3 is TGCAGTGCTAGATTACTCACAGGGGTGAATATGAATGAGCAGTTCTTC. Translating gives CSARLLTGVNMNEQFF.

Ten or more counts support this clonotype. This sequence joins TRBV29-1 and TRBJ2-7; 9 nucleotides align to TRBD1. The CDR3 has 12 amino acids. Germline CDR1 reads SQVTM; CDR2 reads ANQGSEA. J lost 5 bases, V lost 7 bases, and 6 bases had no gene match. The CDR3 protein is CSAVGTGHEQYF. In DNA, the CDR3 is TGCAGCGCGGTGGGGACAGGGCACGAGCAGTACTTC.

This chain joins TRBV12-3 or TRBV12-4 and TRBJ1-1, with D possibly matching TRBD1 (5 bases). Trimming took 6 bases from V and 7 from J, leaving 12 bases between them. The CDR3 contains 12 residues. The CDR3, as DNA: TGTGCCAGCAGCCCCCCGGGGCTTGAAGCTTTCTTT. Residues: CASSPPGLEAFF.

This clonotype has at least ten counts. The chain is built from TRBV11-2 and TRBJ2-1, with 10 bases fitting TRBD2. Germline-derived CDR1 and CDR2 are SGHAT and FQNNGV. The CDR3 consists of 15 residues. V was clipped by 7 bases and J by 4 bases; unmatched bases: 7. CDR3 sequence: CASNLAGGLYNEQFF. In DNA form, the CDR3 reads TGTGCCAGCAATTTAGCGGGGGGACTATACAATGAGCAGTTCTTC.